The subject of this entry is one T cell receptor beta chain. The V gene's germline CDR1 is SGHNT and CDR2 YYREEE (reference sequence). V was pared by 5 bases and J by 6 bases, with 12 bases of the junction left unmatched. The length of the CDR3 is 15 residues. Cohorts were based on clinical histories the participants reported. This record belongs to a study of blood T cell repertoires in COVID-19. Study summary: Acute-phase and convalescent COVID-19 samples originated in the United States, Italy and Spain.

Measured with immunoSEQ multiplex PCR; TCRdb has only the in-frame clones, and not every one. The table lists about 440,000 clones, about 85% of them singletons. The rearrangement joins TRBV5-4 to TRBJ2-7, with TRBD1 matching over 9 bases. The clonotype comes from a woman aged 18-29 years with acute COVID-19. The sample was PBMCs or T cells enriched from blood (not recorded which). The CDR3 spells CASRQFRDRDGEQYF. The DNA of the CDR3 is TGTGCCAGCAGACAATTCCGGGACAGGGATGGCGAGCAGTACTTC.